In its sample, the clone carrying this TCR beta chain was seen once. The sample is drawn from a study of blood T cells in healthy people across ages. Using a J-beta primer mix together with a sample-barcoded 5' primer, a second PCR was run for about 6 to 11 cycles. TCRdb independently ran MiXCR on the 5' RACE reads; one entry per CDR3 protein. The sample records 650,000 to 950,000 distinct CDR3 sequences, approximately 48% being singletons. The germline gives CDR1 SGHAT, CDR2 FQNNGV. V lost 5 bases, J lost 8 bases, and 9 bases lay in between. The CDR3 spans 11 residues. The gene calls are TRBV11-2 and TRBJ1-1; D is ambiguous. The specimen sequenced was blood. This TCR came from a man aged 55 to 70 in good health. As DNA, the CDR3 is TGTGCCAGCAGCCTCTACGGGGAAGCTTTCTTT. This sequence encodes CASSLYGEAFF.